Presented here are 20 T cell receptor beta chains from one specimen sequenced in a study of shared clonotypes between healthy human individuals. Profiled with immunoSEQ multiplex PCR; TCRdb holds only in-frame clones, not every one. Altogether about 980,000 clones are present, about 80% being singletons, with the ten largest covering roughly 1.5%. The sequencing sample was made of memory CD4+ T cells sorted from blood. The subset was: CD45RA-negative fraction. These receptors all come from a man aged 18-30 years in good health.

Note on this clone: A far larger clone is a single base away, which makes a read error likely. Other DNA sequences in this specimen translate into the identical CDR3. V usage is TRBV7-2 and J usage is TRBJ1-3; D is undetermined. With 2 bases removed from V and 4 bases from J, the gap between germline ends came to 3 bases. CDR1 SGHTA and CDR2 FQGNSA come from the germline V gene. The CDR3 contains 12 residues. CDR3 protein: CASSLTGNTIYF. CDR3 in DNA: TGTGCCAGCAGCTTAACGGGAAACACCATATATTTT.

This sequence joins TRBV4-1 and TRBJ2-1; possible D gene TRBD1, 6 bases. Germline V CDR1 and CDR2: MGHRA, YSYEKL. Trimming took 0 bases from V and 6 from J, leaving 15 bases between them. This CDR3 region has 16 residues. The CDR3 region is CASSQDPGTPLNEQFF. The CDR3, as DNA: TGCGCCAGCAGCCAAGATCCCGGGACACCCCTCAATGAGCAGTTCTTC.

J is TRBJ1-2 and V is TRBV5-1, with a tentative D call TRBD1 (5 bases). Looked up from germline, CDR1 is SGHRS and CDR2 is YFSETQ. Trimming shortened V by 1 base and J by 3 bases, and 7 bases separated the two germline ends. The CDR3 runs to 13 residues. This chain's CDR3 is CASSLWGDYGYTF. The CDR3 bases are TGCGCCAGCAGCTTGTGGGGCGACTATGGCTACACCTTC. The full variable domain, its missing parts supplied by reference TRBV5-1 and TRBJ1-2, is KAGVTQTPRYLIKTRGQQVTLSCSPISGHRSVSWYQQTPGQGLQFLFEYFSETQRNKGNFPGRFSGRQFSNSRSEMNVSTLELGDSALYLCASSLWGDYGYTFGSGTRLTVV.

This chain uses TRBV18 with TRBJ2-3; 10 bases line up with TRBD2. V was clipped by 3 bases and J by 2 bases; unmatched bases: 8. The CDR3 runs to 17 residues. Germline-derived CDR1 and CDR2 are KGHSH and LQKENI. CDR3 region: CASSPVAGGPATDTQYF. The CDR3 nucleotides read TGTGCCAGCTCACCGGTAGCGGGGGGTCCCGCCACAGATACGCAGTATTTT.

The table lists this clone with a few counts. The gene calls are TRBV2 and TRBJ2-7; no firm D call. Germline CDR1 is SNHLY and CDR2 is FYNNEI. The germline V and J ends were trimmed by 9 bases and 3 bases, with 18 bases remaining between them. This CDR3 region has 14 residues. In DNA form, the CDR3 reads TGTGCCAGTAGTCGACCGGGCTGGAACTACGAGCAGTACTTC. It translates to CASSRPGWNYEQYF.

The chain recombines TRBV30 with TRBJ2-7, with TRBD1 matching over 8 bases. With V trimmed by 3 bases and J by 3 bases, 7 bases remained unmatched. The V gene's germline CDR1 is GTSNPN and CDR2 SVGIG (reference sequence). There are 14 residues in the CDR3. The CDR3 region is CAWRQGARGYEQYF. CDR3 DNA: TGTGCCTGGAGGCAGGGGGCGCGAGGCTACGAGCAGTACTTC.

This sequence joins TRBV5-1 and TRBJ2-2; 8 bases are a match to TRBD1. The ends lost 0 bases at V and 2 bases at J; junction bases unmatched: 6. From germline, CDR1 is SGHRS and CDR2 YFSETQ. This CDR3 is 17 amino acids long. CDR3 amino acids: CASSLVAGGANTGELFF. Written as DNA, the CDR3 is TGCGCCAGCAGCTTGGTGGCAGGGGGCGCAAACACCGGGGAGCTGTTTTTT.

The rearrangement uses TRBV28 and TRBJ1-5; 7 nucleotides match TRBD1. Germline V gives CDR1 MDHEN, CDR2 SYDVKM. The V segment lost 3 bases and the J segment 3 bases; nucleotides outside the gene matches: 17. The CDR3 length is 19 residues. The CDR3 DNA sequence: TGTGCCAGCAGTTTTAGGCAAGATCTACAAAGGGGGCACAATCAGCCCCAGCATTTT. Its protein is CASSFRQDLQRGHNQPQHF.

The rearrangement joins TRBV7-2 to TRBJ1-2, with TRBD1 identical over 12 bases. Germline V gene sequence: CDR1 SGHTA, CDR2 FQGNSA. The CDR3 consists of 14 residues. Unmatched junction bases numbered 5, after V lost 5 bases and J lost 7 bases. The CDR3 region has the DNA TGTGCCAGCAGCCCCGGGACAGGGGGCGCTGGCTACACCTTC. This gives the protein CASSPGTGGAGYTF.

This chain connects TRBV6-5 to TRBJ2-5, with 7 bases matching TRBD2. Germline V gene lookup returns CDR1 MNHEY and CDR2 SVGAGI. The CDR3 consists of 14 residues. The junction had 9 bases not matched to a gene; V was cut back by 6 bases and J by 5 bases. The CDR3 sequence is CASRFGRREETQYF. Written as DNA, the CDR3 is TGTGCCAGCAGATTCGGGAGGAGAGAGGAGACCCAGTACTTC.

This clone was counted between two and nine times. The chain recombines TRBV27 with TRBJ2-5; the match to TRBD2 covers 13 bases. CDR1 and CDR2 from the germline V gene are MNHEY and SMNVEV (reference sequence). The CDR3 is made up of 17 amino acids. The ends lost 8 bases at V and 4 bases at J; junction bases unmatched: 13. The CDR3 DNA sequence: TGTGCCAGCTCGCGAGGACTAGCGGGGGTGGAGGGAGAGACCCAGTACTTC. It is translated as CASSRGLAGVEGETQYF.

V gene TRBV6-5 combines with J gene TRBJ2-3; D is unclear. In germline, CDR1 is MNHEY, CDR2 SVGAGI. V lost 6 bases and J lost 0, with 13 bases in between. The CDR3 covers 15 residues. The CDR3 loop reads CASRRDGPSTDTQYF. CDR3 bases: TGTGCCAGCAGACGTGACGGACCGAGCACAGATACGCAGTATTTT.

This clone was found once. The V gene is TRBV20-1, the J gene TRBJ2-7, with 7 positions matching TRBD2. V trimming: 6 bases; J trimming: 7 bases; junction bases outside the gene matches: 3. CDR3 length: 10 amino acids. Germline CDR1 reads DFQATT; CDR2 reads SNEGSKA (reference sequence). The CDR3 loop reads CSAERGEQYF. CDR3 sequence (DNA): TGCAGTGCGGAGCGGGGAGAGCAGTACTTC.

For this clone: Other DNA sequences within the sample encode an identical CDR3. This chain links TRBV6-1 with TRBJ2-2; D is uncertain. Germline CDR1 and CDR2: MNHNS and SASEGT. V was trimmed by 4 bases and J by 5 bases, leaving 8 bases between them. This CDR3 contains 13 residues. In nucleotides, the CDR3 is TGTGCCAGCAGTGCAGATCGAACCGGGGAGCTGTTTTTT. It translates to CASSADRTGELFF.

V and J are TRBV11-2 and TRBJ1-1; a possible D gene is TRBD1 (6 bases). CDR3 length: 14 residues. The ends were cut back, 5 bases at V and 5 bases at J, with 15 bases in the middle. Germline CDR1 reads SGHAT; CDR2 reads FQNNGV. CDR3 bases: TGTGCCAGCAGCACACAGGGTGCAGGGACTGAAGCTTTCTTT. Protein sequence: CASSTQGAGTEAFF.

V and J are TRBV28 and TRBJ2-1; D gene ambiguous. Per germline, CDR1 MDHEN and CDR2 SYDVKM. The V end lost 2 bases, the J end lost 8 bases, and 4 bases lay between the germline ends. This CDR3 has 11 residues. CDR3 in amino acids: CASSLHYEQFF. CDR3 DNA: TGTGCCAGCAGTTTACACTATGAGCAGTTCTTC.

The genes are TRBV7-2 and TRBJ2-7, with 9 bases identical to TRBD1. This CDR3 has 14 residues. Germline lookup yields CDR1 SGHTA and CDR2 FQGNSA. The trim removed 3 bases at V and 3 bases at J, leaving 3 bases unmatched. The CDR3 spells CASSFTGGYYEQYF. The CDR3, as DNA: TGTGCCAGCAGCTTTACAGGGGGCTACTACGAGCAGTACTTC.

The chain employs TRBV12-5 and TRBJ2-1; D might be TRBD2 (5 bases). Germline V gene lookup returns CDR1 LGHNT and CDR2 FRNRAP. The V end was cut by 1 base, the J end by 4 bases, with 20 bases between. The CDR3 has 18 amino acids. CDR3 coding DNA: TGTGCTAGTGGTTTGGACCCCCTACTGGAGGAAAATTACAATGAGCAGTTCTTC. Translated, it gives CASGLDPLLEENYNEQFF.

On this clone: At one boundary the junction diverges from the germline segment, which might be a read error. The genes are TRBV7-7 and TRBJ2-5; 7 bases line up with TRBD1. Germline V gene lookup returns CDR1 SSHAT and CDR2 FNYEAQ (reference sequence). The CDR3 runs 15 residues. CDR3 bases: TGTGCTAGCAGCCGCGGACAGGCGATTCAAGAGACCCAGTACTTC. Amino acids: CASSRGQAIQETQYF.

The V and J genes are TRBV6-6 and TRBJ2-1; D may be TRBD2 (8 bases). The CDR3 is made up of 15 amino acids. V was clipped by 8 bases and J by 9 bases, with 23 bases between them. Per germline, CDR1 MNHNY and CDR2 SVGAGI (reference sequence). The CDR3 region is CASCWGLGGMGEQFF. The CDR3 DNA reads TGTGCCAGCTGCTGGGGACTAGGGGGCATGGGTGAGCAGTTCTTC.